A single sample is the source of the 16 T cell receptor beta chains below, sequenced in a study of cytomegalovirus exposure and HLA in healthy donors. Both 60 Vbeta primers and 13 Jbeta primers went into the PCR. Method: immunoSEQ multiplex PCR; TCRdb's copy keeps in-frame clones and lacks some. The sample yields some 60,000 clones, of which the top ten take up around 4.2%. Sequenced: PBMCs. These receptors were taken from a male donor in good health and CMV-seronegative.

The V gene is TRBV7-2, the J gene TRBJ2-7, with 7 bases that match TRBD1. The CDR3 totals 15 residues. J was trimmed by 2 bases and V by 5 bases; bases with no gene match: 9. From germline, CDR1 is SGHTA and CDR2 FQGNSA. The CDR3 sequence: CASSVTGQSAYEQYF. For the CDR3, the DNA is TGTGCCAGCAGCGTTACGGGACAGAGCGCCTACGAGCAGTACTTC. The full variable domain, with the rest looked up from reference TRBV7-2 and TRBJ2-7, is GAGVSQSPSNKVTEKGKDVELRCDPISGHTALYWYRQSLGQGLEFLIYFQGNSAPDKSGLPSDRFSAERTGGSVSTLTIQRTQQEDSAVYLCASSVTGQSAYEQYFGPGTRLTVT.

In the case of this clone: The junction departs from germline at one end; a sequencing error may be responsible. This sequence joins TRBV2 and TRBJ2-3; 14 bases agree with TRBD2. Germline loops: CDR1 SNHLY, CDR2 FYNNEI. CDR3 length: 16 residues. CDR3 in DNA: TGTGCCAGCAGTGGGACTAGCGGGGGGCGAACAGATAAGCAGTATTTT. Translating gives CASSGTSGGRTDKQYF.

This chain connects TRBV2 to TRBJ1-2, with TRBD1 as a possible D gene (6 bases). V was clipped by 3 bases and J by 6 bases, with 14 bases between them. CDR1 is SNHLY and CDR2 is FYNNEI in the germline V gene. The CDR3 has 14 residues. CDR3 nucleotide sequence: TGTGCCAGCAGTGACAGGGGTAGAGTGGATGGCTACACCTTC. Its translation is CASSDRGRVDGYTF.

The chain uses TRBV5-6 and TRBJ2-3; perhaps TRBD2 as D (5 bases). V dropped 2 bases and J dropped 4 bases, with 14 bases sitting between them. Germline-derived CDR1 and CDR2 are SGHDT and YYEEEE. CDR3 size: 15 residues. The CDR3 DNA follows: TGTGCCAGCAGCTTTTCTGACTATTATGCAGATACGCAGTATTTT. Amino acid sequence: CASSFSDYYADTQYF.

The chain uses TRBV7-8 and TRBJ1-3, with 9 bases lining up with TRBD1. The V and J ends lost 6 bases and 4 bases, in that order; junction bases with no gene match: 7. Germline loops: CDR1 SGHVS, CDR2 FQNEAQ. CDR3 length: 15 residues. The CDR3 loop is CASSSGTGSGNTIYF. The CDR3, as DNA: TGTGCCAGCAGTTCCGGGACAGGGTCGGGAAACACCATATATTTT. Using reference TRBV7-8 and TRBJ1-3 for the parts outside the CDR3, the full variable domain is GAGVSQSPRYKVAKRGQDVALRCDPISGHVSLFWYQQALGQGPEFLTYFQNEAQLDKSGLPSDRFFAERPEGSVSTLKIQRTQQEDSAVYLCASSSGTGSGNTIYFGEGSWLTVV.

V is TRBV5-1 and J is TRBJ1-6, with TRBD1 identical over 7 bases. Trimming cost V 4 bases and J 5 bases; bases outside gene matches: 3. Per the germline V gene, CDR1 is SGHRS and CDR2 is YFSETQ. This CDR3 region has 14 residues. DNA of the CDR3: TGCGCCAGCAGCGTCGACAGGGATAATTCACCCCTCCACTTT. Translating gives CASSVDRDNSPLHF.

Judged by frequency, this clone is medium-sized. The rearrangement uses TRBV19 and TRBJ2-1, with 8 bases identical to TRBD2. Trimming cost V 5 bases and J 4 bases; bases outside gene matches: 4. The CDR3 covers 14 residues. The germline V gene has CDR1 LNHDA and CDR2 SQIVND (reference sequence). In DNA form, the CDR3 reads TGTGCCAGTAGTCCGGCTAGCGGGTACAATGAGCAGTTCTTC. It is translated as CASSPASGYNEQFF.

This chain links TRBV7-2 with TRBJ2-7; 8 positions agree with TRBD2. After removal of 5 bases from V and 5 bases from J, the junction contained 11 bases not matched to a gene. This CDR3 contains 15 residues. Germline V gene data show CDR1 as SGHTA and CDR2 as FQGNSA. The CDR3 sequence: CASSPQTGGLHEQYF. In DNA form, the CDR3 reads TGTGCCAGCAGCCCACAGACGGGGGGGCTACACGAGCAGTACTTC.

The gene calls are TRBV6-6 and TRBJ2-2, with 12 bases matching TRBD2. The length of the CDR3 is 16 residues. Germline V gives CDR1 MNHNY, CDR2 SVGAGI (reference sequence). The ends lost 6 bases at V and 7 bases at J; junction bases unmatched: 9. This CDR3 reads CASRDASGGANGELFF. The CDR3 DNA is TGTGCCAGCAGGGACGCTAGCGGGGGGGCGAACGGGGAGCTGTTTTTT.

This chain uses TRBV28 with TRBJ1-2; the D gene is possibly TRBD1 (5 bases). V lost 3 bases and J 5 bases, leaving 16 bases between the germline ends. Germline CDR1 is MDHEN and CDR2 is SYDVKM. CDR3 size: 15 residues. The CDR3 sequence is CASSFYRWESYGYTF. The CDR3 DNA sequence: TGTGCCAGCAGTTTTTACAGGTGGGAATCGTATGGCTACACCTTC.

The chain recombines TRBV7-9 with TRBJ2-1, with 12 nucleotides matching TRBD1. V dropped 5 bases and J dropped 6; count of bases not matched to a gene: 5. Germline loops: CDR1 SEHNR, CDR2 FQNEAQ (reference sequence). The CDR3 runs 15 residues. The CDR3 DNA reads as TGTGCCAGCAGCCCCTTGGGACAGGGGGCCAATGAGCAGTTCTTC. As protein: CASSPLGQGANEQFF. Filled out from reference TRBV7-9 and TRBJ2-1, the complete variable domain reads DTGVSQNPRHKITKRGQNVTFRCDPISEHNRLYWYRQTLGQGPEFLTYFQNEAQLEKSRLLSDRFSAERPKGSFSTLEIQRTEQGDSAMYLCASSPLGQGANEQFFGPGTRLTVL.

CDR3 in amino acids: CASSGAEEGYTF. CDR3 in DNA: TGCGCCAGCAGCGGGGCCGAGGAGGGCTACACCTTC. J is TRBJ1-2 and V is TRBV5-1; D possibly corresponds to TRBD1 (5 bases). CDR3 length: 12 residues. Germline V gene lookup returns CDR1 SGHRS and CDR2 YFSETQ. V was clipped by 4 bases and J by 8 bases, with 12 bases between them.

The chain employs TRBV2 and TRBJ2-5; TRBD1 aligns across 12 bases. V was pared by 1 base and J by 8 bases, with 5 bases of the junction left unmatched. The length of the CDR3 is 15 residues. Germline-derived CDR1 and CDR2 are SNHLY and FYNNEI. The CDR3 DNA is TGTGCCAGCAGTGAAGGAGGGACAGGGGGCAAAACCCAGTACTTC. Encoded protein: CASSEGGTGGKTQYF. Based on the CDR3 plus reference TRBV2 and TRBJ2-5, the full variable domain is EPEVTQTPSHQVTQMGQEVILRCVPISNHLYFYWYRQILGQKVEFLVSFYNNEISEKSEIFDDQFSVERPDGSNFTLKIRSTKLEDSAMYFCASSEGGTGGKTQYFGPGTRLLVL.

This chain uses TRBV7-2 with TRBJ1-1; perhaps TRBD1 as D (5 bases). Trimming removed 2 bases at V and 5 bases at J, with 15 bases between. Germline CDR1 reads SGHTA; CDR2 reads FQGNSA. This CDR3 comprises 15 residues. The CDR3 DNA follows: TGTGCCAGCAGCTTACAGGGCTTGGGGGGGACTGAAGCTTTCTTT. Its protein product is CASSLQGLGGTEAFF.

V and J are TRBV10-3 and TRBJ2-2, with 7 bases aligning to TRBD1. V trimming: 6 bases; J trimming: 1 base; junction bases outside the gene matches: 2. The CDR3 runs 14 residues. Germline-derived CDR1 and CDR2 are ENHRY and SYGVKD. CDR3 DNA: TGTGCCATCAGACGGACAGGGAACACCGGGGAGCTGTTTTTT. This sequence encodes CAIRRTGNTGELFF.

This chain links TRBV5-4 with TRBJ1-1; 9 bases match TRBD1. J gave up 1 base and V 4 bases, and 11 bases lay outside the gene matches. CDR1 and CDR2 from the germline V gene are SGHNT and YYREEE (reference sequence). This CDR3 comprises 17 residues. The CDR3 spells CASSPGQGRRRNTEAFF. The CDR3 DNA reads as TGTGCCAGCAGCCCGGGACAGGGCCGACGTAGGAACACTGAAGCTTTCTTT.